The TCR beta chain described here comes from a study of blood T cell repertoires in COVID-19 (TCRdb year 2020). Regarding the complete study: Collaborator samples came from the United States, Italy and Spain and covered acute and convalescent phases of COVID-19. The prospective study material was composed of cDNA or gDNA derived from T cells, B-cell-depleted T cells, or PBMCs. Subjects who had been exposed to COVID-19, were actively infected with it, or had recovered from it provided the deeply sampled blood TCRbeta repertoires that made up the dataset. A freely available public database, intended as a resource for researchers studying the immune response to SARS-CoV-2, is where the repertoires were released. Samples were obtained from the ongoing ImmuneRACE study (first 160 participants) and from 1,254 subjects provided by 6 global collaborators. A de-identified subject ID, COVID-19 status, age in years and sex were almost always included in the sample metadata. Where HLA class I and class II types were available, the types were taken from metadata supplied by the sample provider, not from assay-based typing. General findings and caveats noted by the study authors: The amount of clinical and demographic metadata varied by source and participant and was provided uncurated.

The germline V and J ends show losses of 2 bases and 2 bases respectively, and no gene match explains 4 bases of the junction. From the germline V gene, CDR1 is SGHTA and CDR2 is FQGNSA. The CDR3 runs 16 residues from the cysteine to the phenylalanine. The retained sequence is limited to the CDR3, 48 bases, with the frame set at the first base. TCRbeta CDR3 regions were amplified from genomic DNA by means of the immunoSEQ Assay, a bias-controlled multiplex PCR. Under the source paper's analysis protocol: The number of nucleated cells in each sample was estimated by amplification of reference gene primers within the assay. To quantify the absolute abundance of each unique TCRbeta CDR3 rearrangement, sequence reads were collapsed and filtered. For each sample, productive Simpson clonality was calculated as the square root of Simpson's diversity index over productive rearrangements. What TCRdb holds here is the immuneACCESS table cut down to in-frame rearrangements. Part of the clones is not present; checked against another copy, under half of the missing clones reflect an unresolved V gene, and the others are unexplained. Clonal size and the V and J genes are those of that table, whereas D and trimming came from the DNA. Recorded for this sample are about 320,000 clones; about nine tenths of them occurred a single time. In total, the top ten clones hold 1.5% to 2% of the sample.

This clone has a handful of counts. Its target antigen remains unknown. No much larger clone is present one base from it, and per-base qualities are unavailable. One collaborating source in Seattle enrolled patients while the patients were actively infected and followed the patients over time throughout the course of disease. Whole blood was collected in K2EDTA tubes by collaborating institutions according to the institutions' own protocols. For TCRbeta analysis, collaborators shipped samples as frozen whole blood, isolated PBMCs, or DNA extracted from either of those sample types. The sequence was obtained from a woman under 40 with COVID-19, enrolled during active disease. Sequences were obtained from peripheral blood. This chain joins TRBV7-2 to TRBJ2-7, with TRBD2 identical over 12 junction bases. The CDR3 protein sequence reads: CASSLQASGGAYEQYF. The bases read TGTGCCAGCAGCTTACAGGCTAGCGGGGGGGCCTACGAGCAGTACTTC.